The present T cell receptor beta chain was sequenced within a study of CD8+CD57+ T cells in acquired aplastic anemia (dated by TCRdb to between 2018 and 2020). Regarding the complete study: DNA extracted from sorted CD4+ and CD8+ cells had a mean of around 3 ug, with a range of about 0.19 to 27.4 ug. An average of approximately 9.8 million reads for CD4+ cells and 11 million to 13 million reads for CD8+ cells was obtained from healthy donor samples.

The V and J ends are trimmed by 1 base and 0 bases, leaving 8 bases between them. The CDR3 has 16 amino acids, counting the end cysteine and phenylalanine. Only CDR3 DNA remains: 48 bases, in frame from the first base. Looking up the germline V gene yields CDR1 KGHDR and CDR2 SFDVKD. Overall study results and their limits: Twenty-nine CD8+ CDR3 sequences were found in both patients and controls but appeared to be highly expressed in patients and within the immunodominant clones of the patients. CD8+ Simpson's diversity did not differ significantly between patients and healthy controls (P=0.060).

Genomic DNA served as template for TCR beta VDJ combination and CDR3 sequence profiling. TCR repertoire sequencing was run on an Illumina HiSeq 2000. As for the original processing: TRBV/TRBJ rearrangement plots, CDR3 size and DJ length profiles, and Simpson's diversity index were used to assess repertoires. The most abundant DNA sequence in the deep sequencing data was defined as the immunodominant clone. CDR3 amino acid sequences were checked for sharing across subjects and were also compared against the VDJdb database and published repertoires. Clones were called with MiXCR by TCRdb after fastp trimmed the public reads at Q25, and only in-frame beta chains were retained. CDR3 protein duplicates are merged, each entry listing the most common genes and DNA. TCRdb's processing, not the study's, gives the V and J calls here. For this sample the table gives about 160,000 distinct CDR3 sequences, of which approximately 43% were detected only once. The ten most abundant clones make up 0.9% to 1.2% of the sample.

In this study, sorted CD4+ and CD8+ T cells from the blood of healthy subjects and of severe aplastic anemia patients had their TCR repertoires deep-sequenced. Ficoll-Paque density gradient centrifugation was used to isolate peripheral blood mononuclear cells. Before DNA extraction, CD4+ and CD8+ T cells were sorted with FACS or magnetic beads. As for this clonotype: This clone's antigen is unknown. No much larger clone exists at a distance of one base, and base qualities are not known.

Rearrangement joined TRBV24-1 to TRBJ2-2; TRBD1 is a possible D gene, resting on 6 matching bases. This sequence originates from a human donor in good health. The sequencing sample was made of sorted CD4+, CD8+, or CD8+CD57+ T cells (not recorded which) from PBMCs. The CDR3 protein sequence reads: CATSDLGTPNTGELFF. The bases read TGTGCCACCAGTGATTTAGGGACACCGAACACCGGGGAGCTGTTTTTT.